This passage covers 8 T cell receptor beta chains from one sample sequenced in a study of T cell responses to AZD1222 COVID-19 vaccine. Data came from immunoSEQ multiplex PCR; TCRdb stores just in-frame clones and leaves some out. This table holds about 150,000 clones, about 86% found once. The material sequenced was peripheral blood, taken 28 days after the second AZD1222 dose. All receptors come from an adult who received the AZD1222 COVID-19 vaccine.

The chain joins TRBV29-1 to TRBJ2-7; TRBD1 aligns across 7 bases. The length of the CDR3 is 13 residues. V gave up 2 bases and J gave up 2 bases; unmatched junction bases: 3. The germline gives CDR1 SQVTM, CDR2 ANQGSEA. The CDR3 here is CSVERDSTYEQYF. CDR3 sequence (DNA): TGCAGCGTTGAACGGGACAGTACCTACGAGCAGTACTTC.

The chain is built from TRBV5-1 and TRBJ1-4; TRBD1 might be the D (6 bases). The germline V gene encodes CDR1 SGHRS and CDR2 YFSETQ. Trimming took off 7 bases at V and 8 bases at J, with 24 bases between the two ends. The CDR3 spans 16 residues. Here the CDR3 reads CASGPGDTSQGEKLFF. The CDR3 DNA is TGCGCCAGCGGCCCGGGGGACACCTCCCAAGGAGAAAAACTGTTTTTT.

The chain couples TRBV7-9 to TRBJ1-1; TRBD1 matches at 9 bases. The germline V gene has CDR1 SEHNR and CDR2 FQNEAQ (reference sequence). CDR3 length equals 14 residues. V trimming: 5 bases; J trimming: 7 bases; junction bases outside the gene matches: 8. The CDR3 bases are TGTGCCAGCAGCCTGACAGGGGGTAGGGGTGAAGCTTTCTTT. Translating gives CASSLTGGRGEAFF.

The V call is TRBV12-3 or TRBV12-4, the J call TRBJ1-2, with TRBD1 as a possible D gene (6 bases). This CDR3 comprises 13 residues. V gave up 5 bases and J gave up 3 bases, with 10 bases separating them. The CDR3 DNA reads TGTGCCAGCAGTCAGACAGGCTACTATGGCTACACCTTC. Its protein is CASSQTGYYGYTF.

The chain carries TRBV3-1 (or the pseudogene TRBV3-2) and TRBJ2-7; D is perhaps TRBD1 (5 bases). CDR1 and CDR2 (germline): LGHDT, YNNKEL (reference sequence). The germline V and J ends were trimmed by 1 base and 1 base, with 20 bases remaining between them. CDR3 size: 18 residues. The CDR3 here is CASSQGVSQGVGSYEQYF. Written as DNA, the CDR3 is TGTGCCAGCAGCCAAGGCGTCAGTCAGGGTGTGGGGTCCTACGAGCAGTACTTC.

The rearrangement links TRBV6-6 to TRBJ1-3; the D is unclear. Germline CDR1 is MNHNY and CDR2 is SVGAGI (reference sequence). Between the trimmed V and J ends, which lost 6 bases and 0 bases, there was a span of 15 bases. CDR3 length: 16 residues. The chain's CDR3 is CASSLRTFSSGNTIYF. CDR3 DNA: TGTGCCAGCAGCCTTAGGACTTTCAGCTCTGGAAACACCATATATTTT.

This clone turned up a few times. V gene TRBV6-4 combines with J gene TRBJ1-2; 9 bases are a match to TRBD1. J gave up 4 bases and V 2 bases, and 5 bases lay outside the gene matches. Germline lookup yields CDR1 MRHNA and CDR2 SNTAGT. This CDR3 contains 15 residues. The chain's CDR3 is CASSDVPGQGYGYTF. As DNA, the CDR3 is TGTGCCAGCAGTGACGTTCCGGGACAGGGCTATGGCTACACCTTC.

The rearrangement uses TRBV11-3 and TRBJ2-7, with D perhaps being TRBD1 or TRBD2 (5 bases each). Trimming removed 1 base from V and 3 bases from J, with 10 bases in between. Germline CDR1 and CDR2: SGHNT and YENEEA. CDR3 size: 14 residues. CDR3 in amino acids: CASSLGGRGYEQYF. CDR3 nucleotide sequence: TGTGCCAGCAGCTTAGGGGGACGGGGCTACGAGCAGTACTTC.